The present T cell receptor beta chain was sequenced within a study of blood T cell repertoires in COVID-19. Study context: Sites in the United States, Italy and Spain provided acute and convalescent COVID-19 samples.

The CDR3 extends over 13 amino acids. From germline, CDR1 is DFQATT and CDR2 SNEGSKA (reference sequence). About this clone: A junction boundary mismatches the germline segment, possibly from a read error. Other DNA variants within this sample encode the same CDR3.

Libraries were prepared by immunoSEQ multiplex PCR; TCRdb keeps only in-frame clonotypes and omits some of them. Here the sample spans about 180,000 clones, approximately 90% being singletons. The sequenced sample was peripheral blood. The V and J genes are TRBV20-1 and TRBJ1-1; possible D gene TRBD1, 5 bases. The source of this sequence is a woman between 25 and 40 years old with active or convalescent COVID-19. As DNA, the CDR3 is TGTAGTGCTAGTCCCGGCAGGGCCACTGAAGCTTTCTTT. This translates into CSASPGRATEAFF.